This T cell receptor (beta chain) originates from a study of T cell repertoires in cytomegalovirus infection. Study details: The public TCR beta signatures pointed to both CMV infection and matching HLA type. Study outcomes and limitations: There were HLA-C-restricted CMV-specific TCR beta clonotypes dominating the ex vivo response. Frequencies of public TCR beta families were cumulated, and this identified carriers of CMV plus the relevant HLA.

V was pared by 6 bases and J by 7 bases, with 21 bases between. The CDR3 has 15 amino acids. CDR1 is LNHDA and CDR2 is SQIVND in the germline V gene (reference sequence). TCRdb processed the reads anew with MiXCR; each CDR3 protein has one entry. The sample carries about 740,000 distinct CDR3 sequences, roughly a third recorded once. This clonotype was observed a few times. The antigen is not known. The source material was PBMCs. This receptor was identified in a human donor in good health (CMV status not recorded). Some clones in this sample may be carry-over from other donors' samples. The chain uses TRBV19 and TRBJ1-2; D is ambiguous. CDR3 coding DNA: TGTGCCAGTAGATCTCCCCGGTTTGGGTCGAGTGGCTACACCTTC. Protein: CASRSPRFGSSGYTF.